The rows below give T cell receptor beta chains drawn from one sample of a study of lymphopenia after photon versus proton radiotherapy. Sequencing used immunoSEQ multiplex PCR; TCRdb keeps in-frame clones, though not all of them. The data hold approximately 45,000 clones, with approximately 85% observed a single time. The sample here was peripheral blood, taken from a patient treated with photon-based radiotherapy. The receptor source for this set is a middle-aged man with gastric cancer. CDR3s include the opening cysteine and the closing phenylalanine or tryptophan. The D gene is left open where the match is weak. Clone size appears in some rows only: once, few, many, or a class for an expanded clone.

.,TRBJ1-6,TRBV5-4,.,CASSSSRERGSPLHF,TGTGCCAGCAGCTCAAGCCGGGAAAGGGGTTCACCCCTCCACTTT
TRBD1,TRBJ1-6,TRBV18,.,CASSQTGDRHNSPLHF,TGTGCCAGCTCACAAACAGGGGATCGTCATAATTCACCCCTCCACTTT
TRBD2,TRBJ2-1,TRBV5-8,.,CASNVGTSGINEQFF,TGTGCCAGCAATGTTGGGACTAGCGGGATAAATGAGCAGTTCTTC
.,TRBJ2-2,TRBV4-3,.,CASSQGNGELFF,TGCGCCAGCAGCCAAGGCAACGGGGAGCTGTTTTTT
.,TRBJ2-7,TRBV19,.,CASRGTGKSSYEQYF,TGTGCCAGTAGAGGGACGGGTAAGAGCTCCTACGAGCAGTACTTC
.,TRBJ2-3,TRBV27,.,CASSPLDDSTDTQYF,TGTGCCAGCAGTCCTCTAGACGATTCCACAGATACGCAGTATTTT
TRBD1,TRBJ1-6,TRBV4-1,few,CASSRGQGANSPLHF,TGCGCCAGCAGCCGTGGACAGGGCGCTAATTCACCCCTCCACTTT
TRBD1,TRBJ2-7,TRBV19,.,CASSIGTGSSYEQYF,TGTGCCAGTAGTATCGGGACAGGGAGCTCCTACGAGCAGTACTTC
.,TRBJ1-5,TRBV7-2,.,CASSSPAASNQPQHF,TGTGCCAGCAGCTCCCCGGCCGCTAGCAATCAGCCCCAGCATTTT
.,TRBJ2-5,TRBV7-9,.,CASSSRRRLYQETQYF,TGTGCCAGCAGCTCCCGGCGGAGGCTGTACCAAGAGACCCAGTACTTC
.,TRBJ1-2,TRBV18,.,CASSPTGPGDGYTF,TGTGCCAGCTCACCAACCGGGCCGGGGGATGGCTACACCTTC
.,TRBJ2-1,TRBV6-1,.,CAIPGNLYNEQFF,TGTGCCATCCCCGGGAACCTGTACAATGAGCAGTTCTTC
.,TRBJ2-2,TRBV4-3,.,CASSQVRKDDGNTGELFF,TGCGCCAGCAGCCAAGTTCGTAAGGATGACGGGAACACCGGGGAGCTGTTTTTT
.,TRBJ1-2,TRBV7-3,.,CASSLNAGDYGYTF,TGTGCCAGCAGCTTAAATGCAGGTGACTATGGCTACACCTTC
.,TRBJ1-6,TRBV18,.,CASSAGTGNSPLHF,TGTGCCAGCTCAGCCGGGACTGGTAATTCACCCCTCCACTTT
.,TRBJ2-3,TRBV7-2,.,CASSFRSGESDTQYF,TGTGCCAGCAGCTTCAGATCCGGGGAGTCAGATACGCAGTATTTT
.,TRBJ1-2,TRBV4-2,.,CASSQADSLGYGYTF,TGTGCCAGCAGCCAGGCGGACAGCCTGGGGTATGGCTACACCTTC
TRBD1,TRBJ1-4,TRBV4-2,.,CASGQDEKLFF,TGTGCCAGCGGACAGGATGAAAAACTGTTTTTT
TRBD1,TRBJ1-4,TRBV5-6,.,CASSLAGTGGLSEKLFF,TGTGCCAGCAGCTTAGCTGGGACAGGGGGTTTGAGTGAAAAACTGTTTTTT
TRBD1,TRBJ1-1,TRBV7-2,.,CASSTTGGTEAFF,TGTGCCAGCAGCACCACAGGGGGCACTGAAGCTTTCTTT
TRBD1,TRBJ1-6,TRBV11-1,.,CASSRTGNNSPLHF,TGTGCCAGCAGCAGGACAGGGAATAATTCACCCCTCCACTTT
.,TRBJ1-1,TRBV30,.,CAWSGNRDTEAFF,TGTGCCTGGAGCGGGAATAGGGACACTGAAGCTTTCTTT
TRBD2,TRBJ2-7,TRBV6-1,.,CASRESPGTNFYEQYF,TGTGCCAGCAGAGAATCCCCCGGGACTAACTTCTACGAGCAGTACTTC
.,TRBJ2-1,TRBV20-1,.,CSAGGVEQFF,TGCAGTGCTGGGGGCGTGGAGCAGTTCTTC
TRBD1,TRBJ1-6,TRBV30,.,CAWTRQGPYNSPLHF,TGTGCCTGGACCAGACAGGGGCCCTATAATTCACCCCTCCACTTT